Following are 16 T cell receptor beta chains from one sample sequenced in a study of cytomegalovirus exposure and HLA in healthy donors. The PCR contained 60 Vbeta and 13 Jbeta primers. Clones were sequenced by immunoSEQ multiplex PCR, and TCRdb holds only the in-frame ones, with some missing. The data show around 78,000 clones, about 78% seen once. Sequencing was performed on PBMCs. These receptors were taken from a male donor in good health and CMV-seronegative.

The V gene is TRBV9, the J gene TRBJ2-1; possible D gene TRBD2, 6 bases. The CDR3 is 13 residues long. Germline assignment: CDR1 SGDLS and CDR2 YYNGEE. The V end lost 5 bases, the J end lost 11 bases, and 17 bases lay between the germline ends. DNA of the CDR3: TGTGCCAGCAGTCCGGGAGATTCAAGTAAGCAGTTCTTC. Its translation is CASSPGDSSKQFF.

V gene TRBV4-2 combines with J gene TRBJ2-1, with 8 bases fitting TRBD2. The trim removed 0 bases at V and 3 bases at J, leaving 4 bases unmatched. The CDR3 has 16 amino acids. In germline, CDR1 is LGHNA, CDR2 YNFKEQ. CDR3 bases: TGTGCCAGCAGCCAAGATGGCGGGAGGAGCTACAATGAGCAGTTCTTC. Protein: CASSQDGGRSYNEQFF.

The genes are TRBV5-1 and TRBJ2-5; 8 positions match TRBD1. CDR1 and CDR2 (germline): SGHRS, YFSETQ. V lost 1 base to trimming and J lost 1 base; unmatched junction nucleotides: 9. This CDR3 spans 17 amino acids. The CDR3, as DNA: TGCGCCAGCAGCTTGTCTGTCGGACAGGGAGGCCAAGAGACCCAGTACTTC. Translation gives CASSLSVGQGGQETQYF. The entire variable domain, with the rest obtained from reference TRBV5-1 and TRBJ2-5, is as follows: KAGVTQTPRYLIKTRGQQVTLSCSPISGHRSVSWYQQTPGQGLQFLFEYFSETQRNKGNFPGRFSGRQFSNSRSEMNVSTLELGDSALYLCASSLSVGQGGQETQYFGPGTRLLVL.

The chain joins TRBV2 to TRBJ2-4, with D unresolved. Between the trimmed V and J ends, which lost 5 bases and 3 bases, there was a span of 8 bases. This CDR3 has 13 residues. Germline CDR1 reads SNHLY; CDR2 reads FYNNEI. The CDR3 here is CASSYAVKNIQYF. The CDR3 DNA is TGTGCCAGCAGTTACGCGGTCAAAAACATTCAGTACTTC.

This rearrangement joins TRBV5-1 to TRBJ2-7; D is possibly TRBD2 (7 bases). The ends were cut back, 0 bases at V and 7 bases at J, with 20 bases in the middle. The germline V gene encodes CDR1 SGHRS and CDR2 YFSETQ. This CDR3 is built from 16 residues. This chain's CDR3 is CASSLATGKRGREQYF. The CDR3 DNA sequence: TGCGCCAGCAGCTTGGCCACAGGGAAGCGGGGAAGGGAGCAGTACTTC.

The chain is built from TRBV6-5 and TRBJ1-5; the match to TRBD1 covers 8 bases. CDR3 length: 15 amino acids. V lost 7 bases and J lost 2; bases outside the gene matches: 7. Per germline, CDR1 MNHEY and CDR2 SVGAGI. CDR3 in amino acids: CASNALDRGNQPQHF. CDR3 nucleotides: TGTGCCAGCAATGCCCTGGACAGGGGCAATCAGCCCCAGCATTTT.

The V call is TRBV4-3, the J call TRBJ2-5; tentative D call: TRBD1 (7 bases). The CDR3 spans 17 residues. The V and J ends lost 0 bases and 4 bases respectively, with 18 bases between them. Looked up from germline, CDR1 is LGHNA and CDR2 is YSLEER. CDR3 residues: CASSQDGGGGGGETQYF. In DNA form, the CDR3 reads TGCGCCAGCAGCCAAGATGGGGGAGGAGGGGGCGGAGAGACCCAGTACTTC.

The chain has TRBV27 and TRBJ2-5, with 8 bases lining up with TRBD2. The end of the DNA fits TRBJ2-7 better, so the J call may be wrong. CDR3 length: 14 residues. Germline values: CDR1 MNHEY, CDR2 SMNVEV (reference sequence). CDR3 loop: CASTSGSKAGEQYF. The CDR3 DNA reads TGTGCCAGCACAAGCGGGAGTAAAGCGGGCGAGCAGTACTTC.

The chain couples TRBV7-2 to TRBJ1-2, with TRBD1 as a possible D gene (5 bases). V lost 1 base and J 8 bases, leaving 23 bases between the germline ends. The CDR3 sequence is 17 residues long. The germline CDR1 and CDR2 sequences are SGHTA and FQGNSA. CDR3 in DNA: TGTGCCAGCAGCTTAGTCCCCGCCTGGGGACTCCAGGGCGGCTACACCTTC. Its protein product is CASSLVPAWGLQGGYTF.

The genes are TRBV4-2 and TRBJ1-4; 7 bases match TRBD1. Germline assignment: CDR1 LGHNA and CDR2 YNFKEQ. The CDR3 is 17 amino acids. Trimming cost V 0 bases and J 5 bases; bases outside gene matches: 9. CDR3 nucleotides: TGTGCCAGCAGCCAAGATTCGGGGGGGACAGCAAATGAAAAACTGTTTTTT. Translating it yields CASSQDSGGTANEKLFF.

This chain links TRBV29-1 with TRBJ1-1, with D possibly being TRBD1 (5 bases). Trimming took off 8 bases at V and 1 base at J, with 8 bases between the two ends. From germline, CDR1 is SQVTM and CDR2 ANQGSEA. The CDR3 is 11 amino acids. The CDR3 region has the DNA TGCAGCTACAGGCCGAACACTGAAGCTTTCTTT. Translating it yields CSYRPNTEAFF.

CDR3 sequence: CASSATGGTEAFF. The CDR3, as DNA: TGTGCCAGCTCAGCCACAGGAGGGACTGAAGCTTTCTTT. V gene TRBV18 combines with J gene TRBJ1-1; possibly TRBD1 for D (5 bases). Germline loops: CDR1 KGHSH, CDR2 LQKENI. The CDR3 is 13 amino acids. The V end was cut by 5 bases, the J end by 5 bases, with 12 bases between.

The chain links TRBV28 to TRBJ1-3; D perhaps matches TRBD1 (6 bases). V was shortened by 6 bases and J by 4 bases, with 10 bases between the two germline ends. This CDR3 contains 13 residues. CDR1 and CDR2 from the germline V gene are MDHEN and SYDVKM. The DNA of the CDR3 is TGTGCCAGCAGCACCGGGACAGGAAACACCATATATTTT. This encodes CASSTGTGNTIYF.

V and J are TRBV2 and TRBJ2-5, with no clear D. The CDR3 is made up of 11 amino acids. V shed 4 bases and J shed 5 bases, with 5 bases lying between them. Germline CDR1 reads SNHLY; CDR2 reads FYNNEI. The CDR3 spells CASSGRETQYF. CDR3 coding DNA: TGTGCCAGCAGTGGGCGGGAGACCCAGTACTTC.

This sequence joins TRBV5-1 and TRBJ2-5, with 11 positions matching TRBD2. Trimming removed 2 bases from V and 2 bases from J; junction bases left unmatched: 5. Germline assignment: CDR1 SGHRS and CDR2 YFSETQ. The CDR3 spans 16 residues. The CDR3 coding sequence is TGCGCCAGCAGCTTCTGGACTAGCGGGCCGCAAGAGACCCAGTACTTC. This gives the protein CASSFWTSGPQETQYF.

This chain uses TRBV7-9 with TRBJ1-1; D is possibly TRBD1 (5 bases). This CDR3 has 12 amino acids. In germline, CDR1 is SEHNR, CDR2 FQNEAQ (reference sequence). Deletions cut 10 bases from V and 3 bases from J, with 12 bases between. The CDR3 DNA reads as TGTGCCACCTCTGGGGGGGACACTGAAGCTTTCTTT. Translated: CATSGGDTEAFF.